These 18 T cell receptor beta chains were sequenced from one sample in a study of shared clonotypes between healthy human individuals. Libraries were prepared by immunoSEQ multiplex PCR; TCRdb keeps only in-frame clonotypes and omits some of them. The profile shows approximately 2,200,000 clones, approximately 94% of them singletons. Positive CCR7 selection of CD45RO-negative cells yielded the naive CD8 cells, and terminally differentiated effector memory CD45RA+ cells were excluded. Sample: naive CD8+ T cells from PBMCs. The receptors were sampled from a young man in good health. Some clones in this sample may be carry-over from other donors' samples.

The chain recombines TRBV5-5 with TRBJ2-1; D not certain. The V and J ends lost 2 bases and 8 bases respectively, with 20 bases between them. From germline, CDR1 is SGHKS and CDR2 YYEKEE (reference sequence). CDR3 size: 16 residues. The CDR3 sequence is CASSLRALPFRDEQFF. The DNA of the CDR3 is TGTGCCAGCAGCTTAAGGGCTCTGCCCTTTCGCGATGAGCAGTTCTTC.

This chain uses TRBV2 with TRBJ2-1, with D tentatively TRBD1 or TRBD2 (5 bases each). Germline lookup yields CDR1 SNHLY and CDR2 FYNNEI. The CDR3 sequence is 14 residues long. Trimming left V 7 bases short and J 6 bases short, with 16 bases between. The CDR3: CASMGVGFGNEQFF. CDR3 bases: TGTGCCAGCATGGGGGTAGGTTTCGGCAATGAGCAGTTCTTC. The whole variable domain, filled in from reference TRBV2 and TRBJ2-1, reads EPEVTQTPSHQVTQMGQEVILRCVPISNHLYFYWYRQILGQKVEFLVSFYNNEISEKSEIFDDQFSVERPDGSNFTLKIRSTKLEDSAMYFCASMGVGFGNEQFFGPGTRLTVL.

This rearrangement joins TRBV5-4 to TRBJ2-3; TRBD2 matches at 8 bases. V dropped 9 bases and J dropped 3; count of bases not matched to a gene: 9. The CDR3 covers 14 residues. Germline loops: CDR1 SGHNT, CDR2 YYREEE (reference sequence). As DNA, the CDR3 is TGTGCCATCTTACCGGGACTAGAGACAGATACGCAGTATTTT. The encoded protein is CAILPGLETDTQYF.

For this clone: The same CDR3 is also encoded by other DNA sequences in this sample. The chain links TRBV28 to TRBJ1-4; 8 positions match TRBD1. The length of the CDR3 is 14 residues. The J segment lost 5 bases and the V segment lost 5 bases, leaving 4 bases of the junction unmatched. Germline V gene sequence: CDR1 MDHEN, CDR2 SYDVKM. As DNA, the CDR3 is TGTGCCAGCAGTCCACGGACAGGGAATGAAAAACTGTTTTTT. Its translation is CASSPRTGNEKLFF.

As concerns this clone: Other DNA sequences of this sample code for an identical CDR3. The rearrangement links TRBV27 to TRBJ2-1, with D hard to call. CDR3 length: 13 amino acids. Germline values: CDR1 MNHEY, CDR2 SMNVEV (reference sequence). V dropped 6 bases and J dropped 4 bases, with 10 bases sitting between them. The CDR3 DNA reads TGTGCCAGCAGCCTGATTCGTTACAATGAGCAGTTCTTC. Amino acids: CASSLIRYNEQFF.

The rearrangement links TRBV6-6 to TRBJ1-2; 8 positions agree with TRBD1. This CDR3 contains 12 residues. V dropped 7 bases and J dropped 6; count of bases not matched to a gene: 4. The V gene's germline CDR1 is MNHNY and CDR2 SVGAGI (reference sequence). In DNA form, the CDR3 reads TGTGCCAGCACCGACAGGGGTCATGGCTACACCTTC. It yields the protein CASTDRGHGYTF.

The chain recombines TRBV7-9 with TRBJ2-3; no reliable D call. V lost 5 bases, J lost 4 bases, and 16 bases lay in between. Germline values: CDR1 SEHNR, CDR2 FQNEAQ (reference sequence). There are 15 residues in the CDR3. The CDR3 loop reads CASSRESLDPDTQYF. CDR3 bases: TGTGCCAGCAGCCGTGAAAGCCTCGACCCAGATACGCAGTATTTT.

The chain carries TRBV5-1 and TRBJ2-3, with 14 nucleotides matching TRBD2. This CDR3 is 17 amino acids long. V was clipped by 1 base and J by 2 bases; unmatched bases: 3. CDR1 and CDR2 (germline): SGHRS, YFSETQ. The chain's CDR3 is CASSLWGLAGVTDTQYF. The CDR3 DNA reads as TGCGCCAGCAGCTTGTGGGGACTAGCGGGGGTCACAGATACGCAGTATTTT.

The chain has TRBV7-9 and TRBJ2-7, with TRBD1 matching over 8 bases. V dropped 5 bases and J dropped 4; count of bases not matched to a gene: 10. The V gene's germline CDR1 is SEHNR and CDR2 FQNEAQ (reference sequence). The CDR3 totals 15 residues. CDR3 in DNA: TGTGCCAGCAGCGCAGGCGGACAGGGACGGTACGAGCAGTACTTC. Protein sequence: CASSAGGQGRYEQYF.

A word on this clone: In the same sample, other DNA sequences code for this CDR3. V usage is TRBV9 and J usage is TRBJ1-1; TRBD1 aligns across 7 bases. The CDR3 has 13 amino acids. Germline V gene data show CDR1 as SGDLS and CDR2 as YYNGEE. V lost 1 base, J lost 3 bases, and 0 bases stayed unmatched. The CDR3 region has the DNA TGTGCCAGCAGCGTACAGGGGGACACTGAAGCTTTCTTT. It is translated as CASSVQGDTEAFF.

CDR3 loop: CASSLQTGPNTEAFF. As DNA, the CDR3 is TGTGCCAGCAGTCTGCAGACAGGTCCGAACACTGAAGCTTTCTTT. The gene calls are TRBV27 and TRBJ1-1; a weak D match, TRBD1 (6 bases). V lost 5 bases and J lost 1, with 14 bases in between. CDR1 is MNHEY, CDR2 SMNVEV, per germline (reference sequence). The CDR3 contains 15 residues.

In the case of this clone: This sample includes further DNA sequences coding for the same CDR3. This chain connects TRBV7-9 to TRBJ2-7; possibly TRBD2 for D (5 bases). This CDR3 comprises 12 residues. CDR1 and CDR2 (germline): SEHNR, FQNEAQ (reference sequence). V shed 5 bases and J shed 2 bases, with 7 bases lying between them. The CDR3 reads CASSTGTYEQYF. The DNA of the CDR3 is TGTGCCAGCAGCACGGGGACCTACGAGCAGTACTTC.

The J gene is TRBJ2-1, the V gene TRBV7-9; possibly TRBD1 for D (5 bases). The CDR3 is 12 residues long. Trimming removed 1 base at V and 8 bases at J, with 6 bases between. Germline-derived CDR1 and CDR2 are SEHNR and FQNEAQ (reference sequence). The CDR3 reads CASSLGTYEQFF. The CDR3 nucleotides are TGTGCCAGCAGCTTAGGGACATATGAGCAGTTCTTC.

This clone is a singleton in its sample. The CDR3 coding sequence is TGTGCCAGCACCCAGGGAGCGGGGATCACAGATACGCAGTATTTT. Protein sequence: CASTQGAGITDTQYF. The rearrangement uses TRBV27 and TRBJ2-3; TRBD2 aligns across 7 bases. CDR1 is MNHEY, CDR2 SMNVEV, per germline (reference sequence). Losses at the gene ends were 7 bases for V and 2 bases for J; bases not matched to a gene: 9. The CDR3 is made up of 15 amino acids.

The chain has TRBV28 and TRBJ2-3, with unresolved D. Deletions cut 3 bases from V and 2 bases from J, with 12 bases between. Germline V CDR1 and CDR2: MDHEN, SYDVKM. CDR3 size: 15 residues. The CDR3 sequence: CASSFGTANTDTQYF. DNA for the CDR3: TGTGCCAGCAGTTTTGGAACAGCAAACACAGATACGCAGTATTTT.

The rearrangement links TRBV5-5 to TRBJ2-7; 7 nucleotides line up with TRBD1. The J segment lost 6 bases and the V segment lost 3 bases, leaving 12 bases of the junction unmatched. Germline lookup yields CDR1 SGHKS and CDR2 YYEKEE (reference sequence). The CDR3 is 15 amino acids. CDR3 in amino acids: CASSSPRQGWGEQYF. CDR3 DNA: TGTGCCAGCAGCTCCCCCCGACAGGGCTGGGGCGAGCAGTACTTC.

The rearrangement links TRBV13 to TRBJ2-5, with 9 bases identical to TRBD1. There are 13 residues in the CDR3. Losses at the gene ends were 5 bases for V and 5 bases for J; bases not matched to a gene: 3. Germline V CDR1 and CDR2: PRHDT, FYEKMQ (reference sequence). The CDR3 is CASSDGQGETQYF. Written as DNA, the CDR3 is TGTGCCAGCAGCGACGGACAGGGGGAGACCCAGTACTTC.

V gene TRBV5-8 combines with J gene TRBJ1-2, with D unclear. CDR1 is SGHTS, CDR2 YDEGEE, per germline. The CDR3 covers 14 residues. With 4 bases removed from V and 0 bases from J, the gap between germline ends came to 10 bases. Written as DNA, the CDR3 is TGTGCCAGCAGCCCCGCGGCCGCTAACTATGGCTACACCTTC. Translation gives CASSPAAANYGYTF. The variable domain in full, completed from reference TRBV5-8 and TRBJ1-2, reads EAGVTQSPTHLIKTRGQQATLRCSPISGHTSVYWYQQALGLGLQFLLWYDEGEERNRGNFPPRFSGRQFPNYSSELNVNALELEDSALYLCASSPAAANYGYTFGSGTRLTVV.